Listed below are T cell receptor beta chains from one sample, sequenced in a study of response to subunit inactivated influenza vaccine. MiXCR, applied by TCRdb to the RT-PCR reads, yields one record per CDR3 protein. This table holds about 570,000 distinct CDR3 sequences, roughly 10% found once. This sample was also put to use in a study of T cells expressing NK-cell markers.

The sequences come from PBMCs from blood, collected on the day of vaccination. These receptors all stem from a man in his forties or fifties who received an inactivated influenza vaccine. Both conserved end residues are part of each CDR3. A D gene is named only where the DNA matches it firmly. The size field is filled for only some rows; it gives once, few, many or a size class.

>TRBV12-3/TRBV12-4|-|TRBJ2-3|few
TGTGCCAGCAGTTTAGCGGAGGGGGGATCAGATACGCAGTATTTT
CASSLAEGGSDTQYF
>TRBV12-3/TRBV12-4|-|TRBJ1-3|-
TGTGCCAGCAGTTTGGGGCTTGGGGGATCTGGAAACACCATATATTTT
CASSLGLGGSGNTIYF
>TRBV5-1|-|TRBJ2-1|few
TGCGCCAGCAGCCCACTCGGGCCCTCTTTAAATGAGCAGTTCTTC
CASSPLGPSLNEQFF
>TRBV7-2|TRBD2|TRBJ2-1|few
TGTGCCAGCAGCTCGAGGGACTACCTAGGTGAGCAGTTCTTC
CASSSRDYLGEQFF
>TRBV28|TRBD1|TRBJ2-2|-
TGTGCCAGCAACGTGCCGACAGGGGAATTCGGGGAGCTGTTTTTT
CASNVPTGEFGELFF
>TRBV28|-|TRBJ2-3|-
TGTGCCAGCAATAGCCCCCACGGTCCCCGTACAGATACGCAGTATTTT
CASNSPHGPRTDTQYF
>TRBV11-1|TRBD2|TRBJ2-1|-
TGTGCCAGCAGCTTGATGCAGCTAGCGGGATATGAGCAGTTCTTC
CASSLMQLAGYEQFF
>TRBV27|TRBD2|TRBJ2-5|few
TGTGCCAGCAGTTTTATTGGTAGCGGGAGACTGAAGACCCAGTACTTC
CASSFIGSGRLKTQYF
>TRBV6-2/TRBV6-3|TRBD2|TRBJ2-3|few
TGTGCCAGCAGGTCTACTAGCGGGGGGCCTCTCCGCACAGATACGCAGTATTTT
CASRSTSGGPLRTDTQYF
>TRBV27|TRBD2|TRBJ2-7|few
TGTGCCAGCAGTATTGGACTAGCGACCTACGAGCAGTACTTC
CASSIGLATYEQYF
>TRBV6-1|-|TRBJ2-7|-
TGTGCCAGCAGTGAGACCGGGACTGGGAGCTCCTACGAGCAGTACTTC
CASSETGTGSSYEQYF
>TRBV7-8|-|TRBJ2-1|many
TGTGCCAGCAGCTTAAACCCCGCACGGTGGGATGAGCAGTTCTTC
CASSLNPARWDEQFF
>TRBV15|-|TRBJ2-7|few
TGTGCCACCAGCAGAACAGGGCTCGAGCAGTACTTC
CATSRTGLEQYF
>TRBV6-1|TRBD2|TRBJ2-5|-
TGTGCCAGCAGTCAGGTTTTCGGGGGGGCCCAAGAGACCCAGTACTTC
CASSQVFGGAQETQYF
>TRBV7-2|TRBD2|TRBJ2-1|many
TGTGCCAGCAGCTTAGCTTTGGCTAGCGGGAATGAGCAGTTCTTC
CASSLALASGNEQFF
>TRBV5-1|-|TRBJ2-7|few
TGCGCCAGCAGCGACGTGGGCGAGCAGTACTTC
CASSDVGEQYF
>TRBV5-1|TRBD1|TRBJ1-5|-
TGCGCCAGCAGCGCAGGGGGCTCTGGTCAGCCCCAGCATTTT
CASSAGGSGQPQHF
>TRBV5-1|-|TRBJ1-1|many
TGCGCCAGCAGCTTGGGGGGGCGGAGGACTGAAGCTTTCTTT
CASSLGGRRTEAFF
>TRBV7-9|-|TRBJ2-7|few
TGTGCCAGCCAGACGGGAGCCTACGAGCAGTACTTC
CASQTGAYEQYF
>TRBV29-1|TRBD1|TRBJ2-5|-
TGCAGCGTTGCGTCAGGGGGCCTGGAGACCCAGTACTTC
CSVASGGLETQYF
>TRBV20-1|-|TRBJ2-7|many
TGCAGTGCTAGACCCCTCCAGCGGGCAACCTACGAGCAGTACTTC
CSARPLQRATYEQYF
>TRBV28|-|TRBJ2-7|-
TGTGCCAGCAGTACGGCAGGGAATGAGCAGTACTTC
CASSTAGNEQYF
>TRBV25-1|-|TRBJ1-1|few
TGTGCCAGCAGTGAATATGGGAACACTGAAGCTTTCTTT
CASSEYGNTEAFF
>TRBV7-9|TRBD1|TRBJ2-5|few
TGTGCCAGCAGCTTGACAGGGGGGGATGAGACCCAGTACTTC
CASSLTGGDETQYF
>TRBV6-2/TRBV6-3|-|TRBJ2-7|-
TGTGCCAGCAGCCCAGTTGGATACTCCTACGAGCAGTACTTC
CASSPVGYSYEQYF
>TRBV3-1|TRBD2|TRBJ2-5|few
TGTGCCAGCAGGAATAGCGGGGCGTACCAAGAGACCCAGTACTTC
CASRNSGAYQETQYF
>TRBV20-1|TRBD1|TRBJ1-2|-
TGCAGTGTTCCTGACAGGGGAGTCTACGGCTACACCTTC
CSVPDRGVYGYTF
>TRBV6-2/TRBV6-3|TRBD2|TRBJ2-5|-
TGTGCCAGCAGTCGGTACAGGCTAGCGGCTGAAGAGACCCAGTACTTC
CASSRYRLAAEETQYF
>TRBV19|TRBD1|TRBJ1-5|few
TGTGCCAGTAGACCACCGGGACAGGGACATCAGCCCCAGCATTTT
CASRPPGQGHQPQHF
>TRBV27|TRBD2|TRBJ2-3|few
TGTGCCAGCAGACGGATTCTCCTGACTAGCGGGGGACTGATTAGCACAGATACGCAGTATTTT
CASRRILLTSGGLISTDTQYF
>TRBV25-1|TRBD2|TRBJ2-3|few
TGTGCCAGCAGTAAGGCTAGCGGGGGCACAGATACGCAGTATTTT
CASSKASGGTDTQYF
>TRBV11-1|TRBD1|TRBJ1-1|many
TGTGCCAGCAGCTTGACAGGGGGAGCGAACACTGAAGCTTTCTTT
CASSLTGGANTEAFF
>TRBV15|-|TRBJ2-5|few
TGTGCCACCAGCAGAGGGCGGTTCCAAGAGACCCAGTACTTC
CATSRGRFQETQYF
>TRBV5-1|-|TRBJ2-1|many
TGCGCCAGCAGTTGGTCGGCGGGGGCCCCCAATGAGCAGTTCTTC
CASSWSAGAPNEQFF
>TRBV6-5|TRBD1|TRBJ1-3|-
TGTGCCAGCAGTTACTCGACAGGGGTTGGAAACACCATATATTTT
CASSYSTGVGNTIYF
>TRBV27|TRBD1|TRBJ2-7|many
TGTGCCAGCAGCCTTGGGACAGGGGATCTTTACGAGCAGTACTTC
CASSLGTGDLYEQYF
>TRBV6-1|-|TRBJ2-2|-
TGTGCCACCTTACCGGGTCTAGCGAGTACCGGGGAGCTGTTTTTT
CATLPGLASTGELFF
>TRBV19|-|TRBJ1-1|few
TGTGCCAGTAGTAGTGGAGTTGAGAGCACTGAAGCTTTCTTT
CASSSGVESTEAFF
>TRBV4-1|-|TRBJ2-7|-
TGCGCCAGCAGCCGGGAGGGGGTTAGACACTTC
CASSREGVRHF
>TRBV7-9|TRBD1|TRBJ1-5|few
TGTGCCAGCAGCTCCTGGACAGGGAGGGTCAGTCAGCCCCAGCATTTT
CASSSWTGRVSQPQHF
>TRBV6-5|TRBD2|TRBJ2-1|few
TGTGCCAGCAGTTACGACGCGGGGGGGGCGGGTATGGGGCAGTTCTTC
CASSYDAGGAGMGQFF